These 8 T cell receptor beta chains originate from one sample sequenced in a study of T cells in women clearing cervical HPV infection. Assay: immunoSEQ multiplex PCR; the TCRdb copy retains only in-frame clones and omits some. The listing contains some 40,000 clones. Sequences were obtained from blood buffy coat. The source is a woman between 18 and 75 years old with a cervical HPV16 infection that either progressed to CIN3+ or cleared (not recorded which).

The DNA read from the CDR3 is TGTGCCAGCAGCTTAGGCGGGGGGGCCGGGGATACG. Translation gives CASSLGGGAGDT. The whole CDR3 protein is CASSLGGGAGDTQYF. This rearrangement joins TRBV7-3 to TRBJ2-3, with 9 positions matching TRBD2. The sequence runs out 3 residues before the end of the CDR3; the remainder is reconstructed from the germline J gene. The CDR3 spans 15 residues. V trimming: 2 bases; J trimming: 6 bases; junction bases outside the gene matches: 6. Per the germline V gene, CDR1 is SGHTA and CDR2 is FQGTGA. The full variable domain, with the rest looked up from reference TRBV7-3 and TRBJ2-3, is GAGVSQTPSNKVTEKGKYVELRCDPISGHTALYWYRQSLGQGPEFLIYFQGTGAADDSGLPNDRFFAVRPEGSVSTLKIQRTERGDSAVYLCASSLGGGAGDTQYFGPGTRLTVL.

A note on this clone: The read stops 3 residues short of the end of the CDR3; the missing end is completed from the germline J gene. The V call is TRBV2, the J call TRBJ1-4, with D unclear. V was cut by 7 bases and J by 4 bases, with 7 bases left in between. The CDR3 is 12 residues long. CDR1 SNHLY and CDR2 FYNNEI come from the germline V gene. CDR3 bases read: TGTGCCAGCAACCGGGGTAATGAAAAA. Its translation: CASNRGNEK. The whole CDR3 reads CASNRGNEKLFF.

Concerning this clone: The read terminates 3 residues ahead of where the CDR3 ends, so the germline J gene completes it. The chain employs TRBV7-9 and TRBJ2-2; weak D call: TRBD2 (6 bases). Deletions cut 5 bases from V and 5 bases from J, with 15 bases between. Germline CDR1 SEHNR, CDR2 FQNEAQ (reference sequence). CDR3 length: 15 residues. The CDR3: CASSPPGAGTGELFF. The part of the CDR3 DNA that was read is TGTGCCAGCAGCCCACCCGGGGCGGGGACCGGGGAG. Full variable domain (outside the CDR3, taken from reference TRBV7-9 and TRBJ2-2): DTGVSQNPRHKITKRGQNVTFRCDPISEHNRLYWYRQTLGQGPEFLTYFQNEAQLEKSRLLSDRFSAERPKGSFSTLEIQRTEQGDSAMYLCASSPPGAGTGELFFGEGSRLTVL.

Notes on this clone: The CDR3 end is not reached by the read, which stops 3 residues before it; the germline J gene fills it in. The genes are TRBV7-6 and TRBJ2-1, with TRBD2 matching 9 bases. Losses at the gene ends were 5 bases for V and 7 bases for J; bases not matched to a gene: 6. Germline V gene sequence: CDR1 SGHVS, CDR2 FNYEAQ. The CDR3 loop spans 14 amino acids. Partial CDR3 DNA: TGTGCCAGCAGCCCCGCGGGGGGGCGAAATGAG. The encoded protein is CASSPAGGRNE. Given in full, the CDR3 is CASSPAGGRNEQFF.

With regard to this clone: The read stops 3 residues short of the end of the CDR3; the missing end is completed from the germline J gene. The chain has TRBV6-2 or TRBV6-3 and TRBJ2-1, with 7 positions matching TRBD1. Germline CDR1 and CDR2: MNHEY and SVGEGT. J was trimmed by 3 bases and V by 5 bases; bases with no gene match: 10. The CDR3 sequence is 16 residues long. The CDR3: CASSLHSGTVYNEQFF. CDR3 DNA, as far as it was read: TGTGCCAGCAGTCTACATTCCGGGACAGTCTACAATGAG.

About this clone itself: The read is 3 residues too short to cover the CDR3 end, so that end is filled in from the germline J gene. The rearrangement links TRBV2 to TRBJ2-7, with 8 nucleotides matching TRBD1. Losses at the gene ends were 5 bases for V and 2 bases for J; bases not matched to a gene: 5. Germline V lookup: CDR1 SNHLY, CDR2 FYNNEI. The CDR3 has 14 residues. The covered CDR3 bases are TGTGCCAGCAGTTCCGGGACAGGAACCTACGAG. It encodes CASSSGTGTYE. Given in full, the CDR3 is CASSSGTGTYEQYF.

The CDR3 DNA, read in part, is TGTGCCAGCAGTCCGTACCTAGCGGAGACC. It codes for CASSPYLAET. The CDR3 in its entirety is CASSPYLAETQYF. The chain has TRBV2 and TRBJ2-5, with a possible D match to TRBD2 (6 bases). Sequencing ends 3 residues short of the CDR3 end; the germline J gene provides the rest. Trimming shortened V by 5 bases and J by 5 bases, and 12 bases separated the two germline ends. The CDR3 is made up of 13 amino acids. From germline, CDR1 is SNHLY and CDR2 FYNNEI.

Comments on this clone: The CDR3 is cut off 3 residues early in the read; its end comes from the germline J gene. This sequence joins TRBV7-6 and TRBJ2-3; 12 bases map to TRBD2. The V gene end was trimmed by 2 bases and the J gene end by 3 bases; junction bases not matched to a gene: 9. The length of the CDR3 is 18 residues. Per germline, CDR1 SGHVS and CDR2 FNYEAQ. The CDR3 spells CASSLSGTSGQLTDTQYF. The CDR3 DNA, read in part, is TGTGCCAGCAGCTTATCCGGGACTAGCGGGCAACTAACAGATACG.